This T cell receptor (beta chain) was captured in a study of regulatory T cells in long-lasting Graves disease. This clonotype has only a few counts. Germline V gene lookup returns CDR1 SEHNR and CDR2 FQNEAQ (reference sequence). The CDR3 loop spans 14 amino acids. V lost 1 base and J 5 bases, leaving 12 bases between the germline ends. Arm-PCR of CDR3 regions with iRepertoire HTBI primers generated TCR beta libraries. TCRdb passed the multiplex PCR reads through MiXCR, listing each CDR3 protein once. The table includes about 420,000 distinct CDR3 sequences, about a quarter detected once. Stated time point: persistent/refractory GD, antithyroid drugs over 5 years with positive TRAb. Scientists built the TCR library using RNA that was extracted from PBMCs.

Source: peripheral blood mononuclear cells (PBMCs), taken when the disease was refractory, from a patient treated with antithyroid drugs. The chain combines TRBV7-9 with TRBJ2-7; TRBD1 might be the D (5 bases). The receptor comes from a female donor with Graves disease. CDR3 in DNA: TGTGCCAGCAGCTTAGAGTACAGGAAACACGAGCAGTACTTC. This encodes CASSLEYRKHEQYF.